The 10 T cell receptor beta chains in this list originate from one sample, sequenced in a study of control samples from healthy donors and cancer patients (dated by TCRdb to 2018 to 2020). Library preparation was by the immunoSEQ multiplex PCR assay. The table comes from immuneACCESS by way of TCRdb, which keeps in-frame sequences with V and J called. Part of the clones is missing from these tables; in studies checked, under half for an unresolved V gene and the rest for unknown reasons. Across this sample there are 150,000 or so clones, with 80% to 90% seen only once. The ten largest make up over 4% of the sample. The sequencing sample was made of blood. Source of these receptors: a woman under 40 in good health.

V usage is TRBV7-9 and J usage is TRBJ2-5; D tentatively reads TRBD1 or TRBD2 (6 bases each). CDR3 length: 18 amino acids. Between the trimmed V and J ends, which lost 4 bases and 5 bases, there was a span of 26 bases. CDR1 is SEHNR, CDR2 FQNEAQ, per germline (reference sequence). CDR3 nucleotides: TGTGCCAGCAGCTCACCCCTCCCCAGGGCCCGAGGGGGGGAGACCCAGTACTTC. Protein: CASSSPLPRARGGETQYF.

The J gene is TRBJ1-5, the V gene TRBV5-1, with D possibly matching TRBD1 (6 bases). There are 16 residues in the CDR3. Germline CDR1 reads SGHRS; CDR2 reads YFSETQ. The ends were cut back, 1 base at V and 3 bases at J, with 14 bases in the middle. The DNA of the CDR3 is TGCGCCAGCAGCTTGAGCGGGGGGCCTAACAATCAGCCCCAGCATTTT. Its translation: CASSLSGGPNNQPQHF.

This clone was seen a handful of times. The gene calls are TRBV6-5 and TRBJ1-5, with 7 nucleotides matching TRBD1. Germline V lookup: CDR1 MNHEY, CDR2 SVGAGI. This CDR3 is built from 15 residues. V was pared by 6 bases and J by 0 bases, with 5 bases of the junction left unmatched. The CDR3 here is CASREGQISNQPQHF. For the CDR3, the DNA is TGTGCCAGCAGGGAGGGACAGATTAGCAATCAGCCCCAGCATTTT.

The rearrangement uses TRBV5-1 and TRBJ2-1; perhaps TRBD1 as D (5 bases). Trimming stripped 0 bases from V and 10 bases from J, with 11 bases between. The CDR3 covers 13 residues. Germline V lookup: CDR1 SGHRS, CDR2 YFSETQ. CDR3 sequence reads: CASSLAPGKEQFF. CDR3 bases: TGCGCCAGCAGCTTGGCCCCAGGGAAAGAGCAGTTCTTC.

The V gene is TRBV7-9, the J gene TRBJ2-3; 10 bases are shared with TRBD2. Germline CDR1 and CDR2: SEHNR and FQNEAQ (reference sequence). Unmatched junction bases numbered 10, after V lost 11 bases and J lost 2 bases. The CDR3 is 15 residues long. The chain's CDR3 is CASGASGRDTDTQYF. Written as DNA, the CDR3 is TGTGCCTCTGGGGCTAGCGGGAGAGACACAGATACGCAGTATTTT.

V usage is TRBV27 and J usage is TRBJ2-7; D is ambiguous. The CDR3 has 11 residues. From germline, CDR1 is MNHEY and CDR2 SMNVEV (reference sequence). With 8 bases removed from V and 5 bases from J, the gap between germline ends came to 10 bases. The CDR3 DNA reads TGTGCCAGCCGCCGAGGCGACGAGCAGTACGTC. Translating it yields CASRRGDEQYV.

V and J are TRBV19 and TRBJ1-1; maybe TRBD1 (6 bases). V lost 4 bases and J lost 5, with 14 bases in between. Germline assignment: CDR1 LNHDA and CDR2 SQIVND (reference sequence). The CDR3 sequence is 14 residues long. CDR3: CASSTGDWATEAFF. The CDR3 DNA reads as TGTGCCAGTAGTACAGGGGACTGGGCGACTGAAGCTTTCTTT. The full variable domain, completed using reference TRBV19 and TRBJ1-1, is DGGITQSPKYLFRKEGQNVTLSCEQNLNHDAMYWYRQDPGQGLRLIYYSQIVNDFQKGDIAEGYSVSREKKESFPLTVTSAQKNPTAFYLCASSTGDWATEAFFGQGTRLTVV.

The chain couples TRBV6-6 to TRBJ1-2, with 9 bases that match TRBD1. After removal of 8 bases from V and 5 bases from J, the junction contained 9 bases not matched to a gene. This CDR3 has 14 amino acids. Germline loops: CDR1 MNHNY, CDR2 SVGAGI (reference sequence). The CDR3: CASLRPGQGYGYTF. The CDR3 region has the DNA TGTGCCAGCCTACGCCCGGGACAGGGATATGGCTACACCTTC.

The CDR3 sequence is CASSLSMVLSNQPQHF. CDR3 sequence (DNA): TGTGCCAGCAGCTTAAGTATGGTCCTTAGCAATCAGCCCCAGCATTTT. The rearrangement links TRBV11-3 to TRBJ1-5, with no clear D. The germline V and J ends were trimmed by 2 bases and 0 bases, with 11 bases remaining between them. In germline, CDR1 is SGHNT, CDR2 YENEEA. The CDR3 contains 16 residues.

The chain recombines TRBV18 with TRBJ1-6, with D possibly being TRBD1 (6 bases). Germline V gene data show CDR1 as KGHSH and CDR2 as LQKENI. V lost 3 bases and J lost 11, with 11 bases in between. This CDR3 is built from 13 residues. The CDR3 sequence is CASSPGTTAPLHF. CDR3 sequence (DNA): TGTGCCAGCTCACCCGGGACAACGGCACCCCTCCACTTT.